The rows below give T cell receptor beta chains drawn from one sample of a study of CD8 T cells in Susac syndrome. TCRdb reanalysed the immunoSEQ multiplex PCR reads using MiXCR and keeps one entry per CDR3 protein. This sample carries over 100,000 distinct CDR3 sequences, about nine tenths of them seen once, and the ten largest clones take 0.11% to 0.15%. Sequenced sample: CD4+ T cells from PBMCs. The receptor set was obtained from a human donor in good health. Each CDR3 is given with its conserved first and last residue. A D gene is named only where the DNA matches it firmly. For some rows the clone size is stated as once, few or many, or as a class when expanded; others skip it.

TRBV29-1,TRBJ2-3,once,-,CSVQAGVTTDTQYF,TGCAGCGTTCAGGCAGGGGTGACCACAGATACGCAGTATTTT
TRBV19,TRBJ2-7,-,TRBD2,CASSSGGSIEQYF,TGTGCCAGTAGCTCTGGCGGGAGCATCGAGCAGTACTTC
TRBV10-3,TRBJ2-1,-,TRBD2,CAIWGGGAGNEQFF,TGTGCCATCTGGGGCGGGGGGGCCGGGAATGAGCAGTTCTTC
TRBV14,TRBJ1-1,once,TRBD1,CASSLITGAGTEAFF,TGTGCCAGCAGCCTTATAACAGGGGCGGGCACTGAAGCTTTCTTT
TRBV10-3,TRBJ1-5,-,TRBD1,CAISEDRVGSNQPQHF,TGTGCCATCAGTGAAGACAGGGTTGGGAGCAATCAGCCCCAGCATTTT
TRBV6-1,TRBJ1-3,once,-,CASTRAAPGGGNTIYF,TGTGCCAGCACCCGGGCCGCCCCCGGTGGTGGAAACACCATATATTTT
TRBV24-1,TRBJ2-1,-,TRBD1,CATSDSTTLTGLNEQFF,TGTGCCACCAGTGATTCCACAACCTTGACAGGGCTGAATGAGCAGTTCTTC
TRBV7-3,TRBJ2-7,-,TRBD2,CASSPRGLAPRFDEQYF,TGTGCCAGCAGCCCACGGGGACTAGCCCCGAGGTTCGACGAGCAGTACTTC
TRBV6-2/TRBV6-3,TRBJ1-1,-,-,CASSYSNSRNTEAFF,TGTGCCAGCAGTTACTCGAATAGCAGGAACACTGAAGCTTTCTTT
TRBV6-5,TRBJ2-7,-,-,CASSYGFSTTYEQYF,TGTGCCAGCAGTTACGGGTTTTCTACGACCTACGAGCAGTACTTC
TRBV18,TRBJ1-1,-,TRBD1,CASSFAGQGTEAFF,TGTGCCAGCTCATTCGCGGGACAGGGCACTGAAGCTTTCTTT
TRBV23-1,TRBJ2-2,-,TRBD2,CASSQPGGSGSPGELFF,TGCGCCAGCAGTCAGCCTGGGGGTAGCGGGAGCCCCGGGGAGCTGTTTTTT
TRBV3-1,TRBJ1-1,-,-,CASSQVENTEAFF,TGTGCCAGCAGCCAAGTCGAGAACACTGAAGCTTTCTTT
TRBV5-1,TRBJ1-5,-,-,CASSYDGNQPQHF,TGCGCCAGCAGCTACGACGGCAATCAGCCCCAGCATTTT
TRBV12-3/TRBV12-4,TRBJ1-5,-,-,CASSSGPSTNQPQHF,TGTGCCAGCAGTTCCGGACCGAGCACTAATCAGCCCCAGCATTTT
TRBV6-5,TRBJ2-1,-,TRBD1,CASSGRDRAYNEQFF,TGTGCCAGCAGTGGGCGGGACAGGGCCTACAATGAGCAGTTCTTC
TRBV7-2,TRBJ1-4,-,-,CASSPTRDNEKLFF,TGTGCCAGCAGCCCTACACGGGATAATGAAAAACTGTTTTTT
TRBV7-3,TRBJ2-7,-,-,CASSLTLSSYEQYF,TGTGCCAGCAGCTTAACGTTATCCAGCTACGAGCAGTACTTC
TRBV9,TRBJ1-4,-,TRBD1,CASSLGQSLTNEKLFF,TGTGCCAGCAGCCTGGGACAGAGTCTAACTAATGAAAAACTGTTTTTT
TRBV6-2/TRBV6-3,TRBJ1-2,-,-,CASSYTRSGNYGYTF,TGTGCCAGCAGTTACACTCGGTCGGGGAACTATGGCTACACCTTC
TRBV3-1,TRBJ2-5,-,-,CASSQVGDGQETQYF,TGTGCCAGCAGCCAAGTAGGGGACGGCCAAGAGACCCAGTACTTC
TRBV29-1,TRBJ2-1,once,TRBD2,CSVEYSGPSYNEQFF,TGCAGCGTAGAATATAGCGGGCCCTCCTACAATGAGCAGTTCTTC
TRBV11-2,TRBJ1-1,-,TRBD1,CASSLEGAGGRTEAFF,TGTGCCAGCAGCTTAGAAGGCGCAGGGGGACGCACTGAAGCTTTCTTT
TRBV29-1,TRBJ1-4,once,TRBD1,CSGGTALNEKLFF,TGCAGCGGGGGGACAGCCTTGAATGAAAAACTGTTTTTT
TRBV2,TRBJ2-7,-,-,CASRQAYEQYF,TGTGCCAGCAGACAGGCCTACGAGCAGTACTTC
TRBV12-3/TRBV12-4,TRBJ1-5,-,-,CASSSGVPTGQPQHF,TGTGCCAGCAGTTCAGGGGTCCCAACGGGTCAGCCCCAGCATTTT